The 12 T cell receptor beta chains below come from one sample, sequenced in a study of T-cell reconstitution after alpha-beta-depleted transplantation in children. A TCRbeta library incorporating unique molecular identifiers was prepared. TCRdb passed the PCR reads through MiXCR, listing each CDR3 protein once. The sample yields 250,000 to 400,000 distinct CDR3 sequences, around 25% seen once. The sequences come from PBMCs, mostly from graft donor cells, collected 180 days after TCRalphabeta/CD19-depleted stem cell transplant. These receptors were collected from a male patient aged 10 to 17 who had a stem cell transplant for acute lymphoblastic leukemia, so the T cells may come from the graft donor.

V gene TRBV24-1 combines with J gene TRBJ2-2, with 8 positions matching TRBD1. The germline V gene encodes CDR1 KGHDR and CDR2 SFDVKD. CDR3 length equals 14 residues. J was trimmed by 4 bases and V by 5 bases; bases with no gene match: 2. CDR3 amino acids: CATSVQGGTGELFF. In nucleotides, the CDR3 is TGTGCCACCAGTGTACAGGGGGGCACCGGGGAGCTGTTTTTT.

The rearrangement joins TRBV5-1 to TRBJ2-1; 9 bases are a match to TRBD1. The CDR3 is made up of 15 amino acids. V gave up 2 bases and J gave up 3 bases; unmatched junction bases: 3. From germline, CDR1 is SGHRS and CDR2 YFSETQ. The CDR3 DNA reads TGCGCCAGCAGCTTCCCGACAGGGGGCTACAATGAGCAGTTCTTC. This codes for CASSFPTGGYNEQFF.

This clonotype was observed a single time. The J gene is TRBJ1-2, the V gene TRBV24-1, with 9 bases fitting TRBD1. V lost 3 bases to trimming and J lost 7 bases; unmatched junction nucleotides: 8. Looked up from germline, CDR1 is KGHDR and CDR2 is SFDVKD. This CDR3 region has 15 residues. The CDR3 nucleotides read TGTGCCACCAGTGATGCCTCGACAGGGGGAGTTGGCTACACCTTC. This encodes CATSDASTGGVGYTF.

For the CDR3, the DNA is TGTGCCAGCAGCCCTGACCAATGGAACGAGCAGTACTTC. Translation gives CASSPDQWNEQYF. The chain couples TRBV4-2 to TRBJ2-7; D is unresolved. The CDR3 runs to 13 residues. CDR1 and CDR2 from the germline V gene are LGHNA and YNFKEQ. V shed 4 bases and J shed 5 bases, with 12 bases lying between them.

A single count supports this clonotype. The chain recombines TRBV5-4 with TRBJ2-3; D not resolved. The CDR3 consists of 16 residues. Trimming removed 3 bases at V and 5 bases at J, with 19 bases between. Germline V gene lookup returns CDR1 SGHNT and CDR2 YYREEE (reference sequence). The CDR3 bases are TGTGCCAGCAGCTCGATTGGTTCAGGCTCTGGAGATACGCAGTATTTT. The encoded protein is CASSSIGSGSGDTQYF. Full variable domain (rest looked up from reference TRBV5-4 and TRBJ2-3): ETGVTQSPTHLIKTRGQQVTLRCSSQSGHNTVSWYQQALGQGPQFIFQYYREEENGRGNFPPRFSGLQFPNYSSELNVNALELDDSALYLCASSSIGSGSGDTQYFGPGTRLTVL.

This clonotype was seen more than once but under ten times. The gene calls are TRBV29-1 and TRBJ2-3; D is uncertain. CDR1 SQVTM and CDR2 ANQGSEA come from the germline V gene. The CDR3 runs to 14 residues. Trimming took 1 base from V and 2 from J, leaving 10 bases between them. In DNA form, the CDR3 reads TGCAGCGTTGAAGGGGCAACCCCCACAGATACGCAGTATTTT. It specifies CSVEGATPTDTQYF.

As concerns this clonotype: Here the CDR3 omits its conserved ending phenylalanine or tryptophan, so a read error is the likely source. This chain links TRBV19 with TRBJ2-1; D is undetermined. This CDR3 is built from 14 residues. Trimming removed 0 bases from V and 5 bases from J, with 8 bases in between. CDR1 LNHDA and CDR2 SQIVND come from the germline V gene (reference sequence). For the CDR3, the DNA is TGTGCCAGTAGTATAGAAGACTTAGACAATGAGCAGTTCCTC. Translation gives CASSIEDLDNEQFL.

The chain links TRBV12-3 or TRBV12-4 to TRBJ2-7; possibly TRBD1 or TRBD2 for D (6 bases each). The CDR3 extends over 14 amino acids. Trimming cost V 5 bases and J 4 bases, with 15 bases left between them. CDR3 sequence (DNA): TGTGCCAGCAGTATCGGGGGCGCCTGGTACGAGCAGTACTTC. It yields the protein CASSIGGAWYEQYF.

The J gene is TRBJ2-1, the V gene TRBV7-9; perhaps TRBD2 as D (6 bases). The CDR3 sequence is 13 residues long. Trimming cost V 2 bases and J 8 bases, with 10 bases left between them. Germline assignment: CDR1 SEHNR and CDR2 FQNEAQ (reference sequence). The CDR3 DNA follows: TGTGCCAGCAGCTTAAAGTGGGAGGATGAGCAGTTCTTC. Translating it yields CASSLKWEDEQFF.

This rearrangement joins TRBV7-9 to TRBJ2-5, with 12 bases lining up with TRBD2. V was clipped by 5 bases and J by 5 bases; unmatched bases: 12. CDR3 length: 17 residues. Germline V lookup: CDR1 SEHNR, CDR2 FQNEAQ (reference sequence). CDR3 in amino acids: CASSEALAGGVIETQYF. The CDR3 DNA reads as TGTGCCAGCAGCGAGGCACTAGCGGGAGGTGTTATCGAGACCCAGTACTTC.

Only a few counts were recorded for this clonotype. V is TRBV11-2 and J is TRBJ2-5; no definite D call. There are 14 residues in the CDR3. The V gene's germline CDR1 is SGHAT and CDR2 FQNNGV. Deletions cut 0 bases from V and 1 base from J, with 6 bases between. CDR3 sequence reads: CASSLDIGQETQYF. The CDR3 DNA reads as TGTGCCAGCAGCTTAGATATAGGCCAAGAGACCCAGTACTTC.

This clonotype turned up a few times. V usage is TRBV6-2 or TRBV6-3 and J usage is TRBJ2-3; the D is unclear. CDR3 length: 11 amino acids. The V gene's germline CDR1 is MNHEY and CDR2 SVGEGT. The ends were cut back, 4 bases at V and 7 bases at J, with 6 bases in the middle. CDR3 coding DNA: TGTGCCAGCAGTTTTACACATACGCAGTATTTT. Protein product: CASSFTHTQYF.